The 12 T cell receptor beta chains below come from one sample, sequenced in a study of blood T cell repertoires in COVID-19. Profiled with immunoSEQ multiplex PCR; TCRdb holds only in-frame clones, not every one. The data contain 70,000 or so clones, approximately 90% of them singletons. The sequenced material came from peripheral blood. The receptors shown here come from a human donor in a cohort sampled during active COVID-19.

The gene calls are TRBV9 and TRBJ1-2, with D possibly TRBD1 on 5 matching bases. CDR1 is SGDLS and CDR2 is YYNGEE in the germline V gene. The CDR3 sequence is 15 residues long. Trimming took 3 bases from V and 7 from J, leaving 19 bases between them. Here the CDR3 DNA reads TGTGCCAGCAGCGACACCCAGGGAACGCTCTCTGGCTACACCTTC. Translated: CASSDTQGTLSGYTF.

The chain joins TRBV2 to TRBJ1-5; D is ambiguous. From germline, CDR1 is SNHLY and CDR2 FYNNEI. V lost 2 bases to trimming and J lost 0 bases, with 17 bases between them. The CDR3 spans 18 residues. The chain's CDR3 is CASSERGYGPYSNQPQHF. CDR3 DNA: TGTGCCAGCAGTGAACGCGGGTACGGCCCATATAGCAATCAGCCCCAGCATTTT.

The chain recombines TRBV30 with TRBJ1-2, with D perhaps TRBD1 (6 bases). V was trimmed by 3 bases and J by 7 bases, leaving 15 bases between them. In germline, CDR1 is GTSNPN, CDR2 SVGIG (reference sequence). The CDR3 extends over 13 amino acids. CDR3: CAWREGGFGGYTF. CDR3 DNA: TGTGCCTGGAGGGAGGGGGGGTTTGGTGGCTACACCTTC.

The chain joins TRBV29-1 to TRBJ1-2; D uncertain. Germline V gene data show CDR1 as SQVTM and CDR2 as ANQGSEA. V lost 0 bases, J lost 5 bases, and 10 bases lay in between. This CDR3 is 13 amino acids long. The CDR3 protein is CSVEETGIYGYTF. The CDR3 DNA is TGCAGCGTTGAAGAAACGGGTATTTATGGCTACACCTTC.

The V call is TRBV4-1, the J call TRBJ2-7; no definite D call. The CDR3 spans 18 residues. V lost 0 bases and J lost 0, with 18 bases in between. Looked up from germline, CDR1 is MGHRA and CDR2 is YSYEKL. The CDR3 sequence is CASSQDGKARVYSYEQYF. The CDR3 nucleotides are TGCGCCAGCAGCCAAGACGGCAAAGCGCGCGTATACTCCTACGAGCAGTACTTC.

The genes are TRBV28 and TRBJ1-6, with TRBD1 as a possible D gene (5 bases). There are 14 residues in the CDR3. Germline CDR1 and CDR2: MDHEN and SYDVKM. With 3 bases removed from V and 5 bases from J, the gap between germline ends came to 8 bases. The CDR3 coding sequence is TGTGCCAGCAGTTTCGGGGGGAATAATTCACCCCTCCACTTT. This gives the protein CASSFGGNNSPLHF.

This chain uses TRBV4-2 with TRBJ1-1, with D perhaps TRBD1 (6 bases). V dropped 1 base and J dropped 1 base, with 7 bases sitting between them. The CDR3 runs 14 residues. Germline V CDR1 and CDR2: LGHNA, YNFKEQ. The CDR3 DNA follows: TGTGCCAGCAGCCAAGGCAGGGGGAACACTGAAGCTTTCTTT. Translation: CASSQGRGNTEAFF.

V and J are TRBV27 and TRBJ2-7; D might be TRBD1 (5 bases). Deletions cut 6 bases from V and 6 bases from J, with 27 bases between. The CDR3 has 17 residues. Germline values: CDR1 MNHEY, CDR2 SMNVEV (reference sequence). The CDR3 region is CASSPTPLPGSPGEQYF. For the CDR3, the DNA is TGTGCCAGCAGCCCTACCCCCCTTCCAGGGTCCCCCGGCGAGCAGTACTTC.

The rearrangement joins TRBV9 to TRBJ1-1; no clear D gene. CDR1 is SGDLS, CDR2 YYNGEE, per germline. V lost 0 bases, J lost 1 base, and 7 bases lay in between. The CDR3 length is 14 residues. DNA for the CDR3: TGTGCCAGCAGCGTAGAGCTAGAGAACACTGAAGCTTTCTTT. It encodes CASSVELENTEAFF.

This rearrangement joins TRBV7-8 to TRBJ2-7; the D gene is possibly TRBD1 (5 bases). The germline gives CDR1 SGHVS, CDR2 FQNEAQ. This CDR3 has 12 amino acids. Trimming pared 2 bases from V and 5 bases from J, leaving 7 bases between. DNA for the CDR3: TGTGCCAGCAGCTTACAAGGGGACGAGCAGTACTTC. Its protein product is CASSLQGDEQYF. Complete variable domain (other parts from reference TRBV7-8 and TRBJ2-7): GAGVSQSPRYKVAKRGQDVALRCDPISGHVSLFWYQQALGQGPEFLTYFQNEAQLDKSGLPSDRFFAERPEGSVSTLKIQRTQQEDSAVYLCASSLQGDEQYFGPGTRLTVT.

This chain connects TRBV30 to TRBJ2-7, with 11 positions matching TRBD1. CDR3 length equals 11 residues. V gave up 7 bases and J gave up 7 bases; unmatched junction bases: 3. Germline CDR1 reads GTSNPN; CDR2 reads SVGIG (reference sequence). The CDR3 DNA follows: TGTGCCTCCCGGGACAGGGGGGAGCAGTACTTC. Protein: CASRDRGEQYF.

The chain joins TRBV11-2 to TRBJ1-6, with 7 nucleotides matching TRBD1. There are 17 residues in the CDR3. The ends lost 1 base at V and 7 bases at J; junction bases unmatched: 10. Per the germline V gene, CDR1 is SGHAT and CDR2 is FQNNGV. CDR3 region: CASSLVRGPGINSPLHF. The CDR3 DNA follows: TGTGCCAGCAGCTTAGTAAGGGGGCCAGGAATAAATTCACCCCTCCACTTT.